These 23 T cell receptor beta chains originate from one sample sequenced in a study of neurological immune-mediated disorders. MiXCR was run by TCRdb on the 5' RACE reads, yielding one entry per CDR3 protein. Of nearly 60,000 distinct CDR3 sequences listed, roughly 3.5% are singletons. The sequenced sample was PBMCs. The source is a woman between 25 and 40 years old with multiple sclerosis.

This clonotype was recorded at least ten times. The chain combines TRBV9 with TRBJ2-1, with a possible D match to TRBD2 (5 bases). Germline CDR1 and CDR2: SGDLS and YYNGEE. This CDR3 is 12 amino acids long. V lost 3 bases, J lost 14 bases, and 15 bases lay in between. The CDR3 loop is CASSAVEVVEFF. The CDR3 DNA is TGTGCCAGCAGCGCGGTGGAGGTCGTGGAGTTCTTC.

The sample holds many counts of this clonotype. The CDR3 DNA follows: TGCAGTGCTCTACGGACAGGGGATAATGAAAAACTGTTTTTT. It encodes CSALRTGDNEKLFF. The chain is built from TRBV20-1 and TRBJ1-4; 9 positions agree with TRBD1. Germline V gene sequence: CDR1 DFQATT, CDR2 SNEGSKA (reference sequence). V lost 5 bases to trimming and J lost 4 bases; unmatched junction nucleotides: 5. The CDR3 runs to 14 residues.

Of note for this clonotype: A much larger clone is a single base away; this may be a read error. V usage is TRBV25-1 and J usage is TRBJ2-5, with D possibly being TRBD1 (6 bases). V lost 3 bases and J 1 base, leaving 12 bases between the germline ends. CDR1 MGHDK and CDR2 SYGVNS come from the germline V gene. This CDR3 region has 15 residues. CDR3: CASSDWTATQETQYF. DNA of the CDR3: TGTGCCAGCAGTGATTGGACAGCTACCCAAGAGACCCAGTACTTC. Variable domain in full (rest from reference TRBV25-1 and TRBJ2-5): EADIYQTPRYLVIGTGKKITLECSQTMGHDKMYWYQQDPGMELHLIHYSYGVNSTEKGDLSSESTVSRIRTEHFPLTLESARPSHTSQYLCASSDWTATQETQYFGPGTRLLVL.

This clonotype has more than one count but fewer than ten. A clone one base away is much larger, so this may be a read error. A read error is likely, as this CDR3 ends without the conserved phenylalanine or tryptophan. This chain's CDR3 is CSAQDLSYNEQFC. For the CDR3, the DNA is TGCAGTGCTCAGGACTTGTCCTACAATGAGCAGTTCTGC. The chain employs TRBV20-1 and TRBJ2-1; D is perhaps TRBD2 (5 bases). V was pared by 5 bases and J by 1 base, with 9 bases between. This CDR3 is 13 amino acids long. Germline-derived CDR1 and CDR2 are DFQATT and SNEGSKA (reference sequence).

V is TRBV12-3 or TRBV12-4 and J is TRBJ1-5; D unclear. CDR3 length equals 15 residues. With 6 bases removed from V and 1 base from J, the gap between germline ends came to 13 bases. This CDR3 reads CASSARIGSNQPQHF. Here the CDR3 DNA reads TGTGCCAGCAGCGCCCGTATCGGAAGCAATCAGCCCCAGCATTTT.

Note on this clonotype: A read error may be the cause here, since a much bigger clone is one base away. Lacking the conserved final phenylalanine or tryptophan, this CDR3 likely reflects a read error. The chain combines TRBV28 with TRBJ2-1; D is undetermined. The CDR3 length is 14 residues. The germline gives CDR1 MDHEN, CDR2 SYDVKM. V lost 4 bases, J lost 8 bases, and 15 bases lay in between. The CDR3 spells CASSSESLRDEQFC. In DNA, the CDR3 is TGTGCCAGCAGTTCCGAATCCCTAAGAGATGAGCAGTTCTGC.

This clonotype was counted a few times. The chain joins TRBV9 to TRBJ1-1; 8 nucleotides match TRBD1. V gave up 4 bases and J gave up 5 bases; unmatched junction bases: 7. This CDR3 comprises 14 residues. The germline V gene has CDR1 SGDLS and CDR2 YYNGEE. The CDR3 bases are TGTGCCAGCAGCCAGACAGGGGAGGTGACTGAAGCTTTCTTT. Translated, it gives CASSQTGEVTEAFF.

This clonotype has only one observation. One end of the junction fails to match germline, which may point to a read error. The chain joins TRBV27 to TRBJ1-5, with D possibly being TRBD1 (5 bases). The CDR3 has 14 residues. Germline V gives CDR1 MNHEY, CDR2 SMNVEV (reference sequence). CDR3 region: CASSLGQGNQPQNF. The CDR3 nucleotides are TGTGCCAGCAGTTTAGGGCAGGGTAATCAGCCCCAGAATTTT.

This clonotype was recorded at least ten times. The chain employs TRBV7-6 and TRBJ2-1; no clear D. The CDR3 loop spans 12 amino acids. The germline V gene has CDR1 SGHVS and CDR2 FNYEAQ. The germline V and J ends were trimmed by 1 base and 5 bases, with 3 bases remaining between them. The CDR3 nucleotides are TGTGCCAGCAGCTTAGTAAACAATGAGCAGTTCTTC. Its protein is CASSLVNNEQFF.

This clonotype showed up many times. The CDR3 ends on some other residue instead of the conserved phenylalanine or tryptophan, so this is likely a read error. The DNA is left out, because the CDR3 cannot be placed on it with certainty; the CDR3 is given as TCRdb lists it. CDR3 amino acids: CSARVGMETSL. V gene TRBV20-1 combines with J gene TRBJ1-6. The CDR3 is 11 residues long, counting both termini. CDR1 is DFQATT, CDR2 SNEGSKA, per germline (reference sequence).

This clonotype has at least ten counts. CDR3: CASSPSGYEQFF. DNA for the CDR3: TGTGCCAGCTCACCATCAGGGTATGAGCAGTTCTTC. V is TRBV18 and J is TRBJ2-1, with D perhaps matching TRBD1 (5 bases). V lost 2 bases to trimming and J lost 8 bases, with 7 bases between them. CDR3 length equals 12 residues. Germline V gene data show CDR1 as KGHSH and CDR2 as LQKENI.

This clonotype has a count of ten or more. This chain links TRBV20-1 with TRBJ2-7; 10 bases align to TRBD2. CDR3 length: 14 amino acids. Germline V gene sequence: CDR1 DFQATT, CDR2 SNEGSKA (reference sequence). Trimming cost V 0 bases and J 3 bases; bases outside gene matches: 2. The CDR3 spells CSARDLAGVYEQYF. In DNA, the CDR3 is TGCAGTGCTAGAGATCTAGCGGGAGTCTACGAGCAGTACTTC.

The sample holds many counts of this clonotype. The chain carries TRBV9 and TRBJ2-1; 14 nucleotides line up with TRBD2. The V and J ends lost 0 bases and 7 bases, in that order; junction bases with no gene match: 9. There are 18 residues in the CDR3. Looked up from germline, CDR1 is SGDLS and CDR2 is YYNGEE. CDR3 in amino acids: CASSVVVGGLAGENEQFF. DNA for the CDR3: TGTGCCAGCAGCGTAGTGGTGGGGGGACTAGCGGGAGAGAATGAGCAGTTCTTC.

This clonotype appeared many times. The gene calls are TRBV7-9 and TRBJ2-3, with D maybe TRBD2 (5 bases). CDR1 is SEHNR and CDR2 is FQNEAQ in the germline V gene (reference sequence). V lost 3 bases and J lost 5, with 18 bases in between. The CDR3 has 16 residues. In DNA, the CDR3 is TGTGCCAGCAGCTTCTCATCGGTGGGAGTAAAAGATACGCAGTATTTT. This translates into CASSFSSVGVKDTQYF.

The sample holds many counts of this clonotype. The chain couples TRBV15 to TRBJ1-4; no definite D call. Per germline, CDR1 LNHNV and CDR2 YYDKDF (reference sequence). This CDR3 is built from 12 residues. V was trimmed by 5 bases and J by 5 bases, leaving 6 bases between them. The CDR3 here is CATSGLNEKLFF. For the CDR3, the DNA is TGTGCCACCAGCGGCCTAAATGAAAAACTGTTTTTT.

This clonotype was recorded at least ten times. The rearrangement joins TRBV6-6 to TRBJ2-1, with 9 bases fitting TRBD2. J was trimmed by 13 bases and V by 2 bases; bases with no gene match: 3. The CDR3 consists of 12 residues. Germline CDR1 is MNHNY and CDR2 is SVGAGI (reference sequence). The CDR3: CASSYQRGDQFF. The CDR3 DNA follows: TGTGCCAGCAGTTACCAGCGGGGGGACCAGTTCTTC.

This clonotype was seen repeatedly, ten times or more. The chain is built from TRBV3-1 and TRBJ1-4; D might be TRBD1 (5 bases). Germline CDR1 LGHDT, CDR2 YNNKEL (reference sequence). Between the trimmed V and J ends, which lost 8 bases and 0 bases, there was a span of 10 bases. The CDR3 has 14 residues. The DNA of the CDR3 is TGTGCCAGCCGAGGGACGGCAACTAATGAAAAACTGTTTTTT. Translated: CASRGTATNEKLFF.

V is TRBV25-1 and J is TRBJ2-7, with D unclear. The V gene's germline CDR1 is MGHDK and CDR2 SYGVNS. The CDR3 is 12 amino acids. V shed 7 bases and J shed 2 bases, with 9 bases lying between them. This CDR3 reads CASNKGTYEQYF. In nucleotides, the CDR3 is TGTGCCAGCAATAAGGGTACCTACGAGCAGTACTTC.

This clonotype has more than one count but fewer than ten. The rearrangement joins TRBV6-1 to TRBJ2-1; D not resolved. V lost 8 bases, J lost 2 bases, and 13 bases lay in between. This CDR3 has 14 amino acids. Germline CDR1 reads MNHNS; CDR2 reads SASEGT. CDR3 amino acids: CASDSGSTYNEQFF. CDR3 nucleotides: TGTGCCAGCGATTCTGGCAGCACCTACAATGAGCAGTTCTTC.

This clonotype was counted many times. The chain recombines TRBV5-1 with TRBJ2-7, with TRBD1 as a possible D gene (6 bases). Germline lookup yields CDR1 SGHRS and CDR2 YFSETQ. CDR3 size: 14 residues. Trimming stripped 0 bases from V and 5 bases from J, with 12 bases between. For the CDR3, the DNA is TGCGCCAGCAGCTTGGGACAGGAGATCAACGAGCAGTACTTC. Amino acids: CASSLGQEINEQYF. Combining the CDR3 with reference TRBV5-1 and TRBJ2-7 gives the whole variable domain KAGVTQTPRYLIKTRGQQVTLSCSPISGHRSVSWYQQTPGQGLQFLFEYFSETQRNKGNFPGRFSGRQFSNSRSEMNVSTLELGDSALYLCASSLGQEINEQYFGPGTRLTVT.

The sample holds many counts of this clonotype. V gene TRBV12-5 combines with J gene TRBJ2-7; TRBD2 might be the D (6 bases). The CDR3 is 13 amino acids. CDR1 and CDR2 (germline): LGHNT, FRNRAP. V lost 8 bases to trimming and J lost 3 bases, with 14 bases between them. CDR3 coding DNA: TGTGCTAGTAGCCGGGACTCGTACTACGAGCAGTACTTC. Residues: CASSRDSYYEQYF.

This clonotype was found many times. The V and J genes are TRBV5-1 and TRBJ2-7; 9 positions agree with TRBD1. The CDR3 consists of 15 residues. With V trimmed by 4 bases and J by 5 bases, 10 bases remained unmatched. The germline CDR1 and CDR2 sequences are SGHRS and YFSETQ. CDR3 loop: CASSQPGTGMDEQYF. In DNA, the CDR3 is TGCGCCAGCAGCCAACCCGGGACAGGGATGGACGAGCAGTACTTC. Full variable domain (outside the CDR3, taken from reference TRBV5-1 and TRBJ2-7): KAGVTQTPRYLIKTRGQQVTLSCSPISGHRSVSWYQQTPGQGLQFLFEYFSETQRNKGNFPGRFSGRQFSNSRSEMNVSTLELGDSALYLCASSQPGTGMDEQYFGPGTRLTVT.

This clonotype showed up many times. This rearrangement joins TRBV14 to TRBJ2-7; TRBD2 is a possible D gene (6 bases). V lost 0 bases and J 2 bases, leaving 11 bases between the germline ends. This CDR3 region has 15 residues. Germline CDR1 is SGHDN and CDR2 is FVKESK. CDR3 in DNA: TGTGCCAGCAGCCAAGATCCGGGGGAACCCTACGAGCAGTACTTC. This sequence encodes CASSQDPGEPYEQYF.